Detailed here is one T cell receptor beta chain. Its binding antigen is unknown. Within one base of it there is no much larger clone, and no base qualities were kept. This sample was included in a study of blood T cell repertoires in COVID-19 (dated by TCRdb to about 2020). Regarding the research as a whole: Samples covering the acute and convalescent phases of COVID-19 were provided by collaborators in the United States, Italy and Spain. The material from the prospective study consisted of cDNA or gDNA derived from T cells, B-cell-depleted T cells, or PBMCs. Deeply sampled blood TCRbeta repertoires from subjects exposed to, actively infected with, or recovered from COVID-19 were included in the dataset. A freely available public database, intended as a resource for researchers studying the immune response to SARS-CoV-2, is where the repertoires were released. The samples were drawn from the first 160 participants of the ongoing ImmuneRACE study and from 1,254 subjects provided by 6 global collaborators. A de-identified subject ID, COVID-19 status, age in years and sex were almost always included in the sample metadata. Where HLA class I and class II types were available, the types were taken from metadata supplied by the sample provider, not from assay-based typing.

Findings and caveats that apply to the study as a whole: Clinical and demographic metadata were provided uncurated, with the amount varying by source and participant.

The collaborating institutions used their own protocols to collect whole blood in K2EDTA tubes. For TCRbeta analysis, collaborator samples were shipped as frozen whole blood, as isolated PBMCs, or as DNA extracted from either sample type. Reading from cysteine to phenylalanine, the CDR3 counts 17 amino acids. The read is trimmed to its CDR3 DNA, 51 bases read in frame from base 1. V drops 0 bases and J drops 3 bases, leaving 15 bases in between. CDR1 and CDR2, per the germline V gene (reference sequence), are LGHDT and YNNKEL. The immunoSEQ Assay, a bias-controlled multiplex PCR, was used to amplify TCRbeta CDR3 regions from genomic DNA. In the paper's pipeline: Nucleated cell counts per sample were estimated from amplification of reference gene primers within the assay. To quantify the absolute abundance of each unique TCRbeta CDR3 rearrangement, sequence reads were collapsed and filtered. Productive Simpson clonality was computed per sample as the square root of Simpson's diversity index over productive rearrangements. TCRdb holds this immuneACCESS table with in-frame rearrangements only. Some clones are missing; in checked studies, unresolved V genes explain under half, and the rest has no known cause. That table is the source of V, J and clone size, and D and trimming were worked out from the DNA. The sample has around 82,000 clones on record, about nine tenths of them singletons. The ten largest clones add up to around 7% of the sample.

The sequence links TRBV3-1 (or the pseudogene TRBV3-2) to TRBJ1-5; a tentative D call is TRBD1 (5 bases match). Material for sequencing was peripheral blood. This receptor was obtained from a human donor in a cohort sampled during active COVID-19. CDR3 loop: CASSQDLATANNQPQHF. DNA sequence: TGTGCCAGCAGCCAAGATCTGGCGACAGCCAACAATCAGCCCCAGCATTTT.